This T cell receptor beta chain was sequenced in a study of blood T cell repertoires in COVID-19. About the research overall: Spain, Italy and the United States supplied samples that represented acute and convalescent COVID-19. T cells, B-cell-depleted T cells, or PBMCs supplied cDNA or gDNA.

In the source study's methods: Scientists estimated how many nucleated cells there were by amplifying reference gene primers. This table comes from immunoSEQ multiplex PCR, and its TCRdb copy is limited to in-frame clones, with some not included. D and trimming were read from the DNA, whereas the V and J calls and clone size are those reported in that table. Of roughly 40,000 clones listed, around 79% are singletons. The CDR3 consists of 15 residues. Per germline, CDR1 MNHEY and CDR2 SVGEGT. V gave up 2 bases and J gave up 4 bases; unmatched junction bases: 3. This clone has just a few counts. The identical CDR3 is also encoded by other nucleotide sequences in the sample.

Sequencing was performed on peripheral blood. The TCR originated in a man between 65 and 85 years old with acute or convalescent COVID-19. This chain connects TRBV6-2 or TRBV6-3 to TRBJ2-2, with 8 bases that match TRBD1. The CDR3 loop is CASSYQGAPTGELFF. The CDR3 bases are TGTGCCAGCAGTTACCAGGGGGCCCCCACCGGGGAGCTGTTTTTT.